A selection of T cell receptor beta chains follows, all from one sample in a study of blood T cells in healthy people across ages. TCRdb re-called the 5' RACE reads through MiXCR, storing one row per CDR3 protein. This table has 1 million to 1.2 million distinct CDR3 sequences, about two fifths appearing once. Sequencing used blood. The receptors here all came from a man between 18 and 29 years old in good health. Both conserved end residues are part of each CDR3. A D gene is named only where the DNA matches it firmly. Clone size is stated in some rows and not others, as once, few, many or a class when expanded.

d_call | j_call | clone_size | v_call | cdr3_aa | cdr3_nt
TRBD2 | TRBJ2-5 | many | TRBV20-1 | CSARGTSGGAKETQYF | TGCAGTGCTAGAGGGACTAGCGGGGGGGCAAAAGAGACCCAGTACTTC
NA | TRBJ2-4 | few | TRBV6-6 | CASSSAGPKNIQYF | TGTGCCAGCAGTTCTGCCGGACCCAAAAACATTCAGTACTTC
TRBD2 | TRBJ2-4 | few | TRBV3-1 | CASSQDSSSGPRDIQYF | TGTGCCAGCAGCCAAGATAGCTCTAGCGGGCCCAGGGACATTCAGTACTTC
NA | TRBJ2-1 | NA | TRBV10-3 | CAIGESTDNNEQFF | TGTGCCATCGGTGAGTCGACAGATAACAATGAGCAGTTCTTC
TRBD1 | TRBJ2-1 | NA | TRBV5-1 | CASSLGQGINEQFF | TGCGCCAGCAGCTTGGGACAGGGAATCAATGAGCAGTTCTTC
TRBD1 | TRBJ1-4 | NA | TRBV4-2 | CASSPWTGRNEKLFF | TGTGCCAGCAGCCCCTGGACAGGCCGTAATGAAAAACTGTTTTTT
TRBD2 | TRBJ2-1 | many | TRBV7-2 | CASSLAGDSYNEQFF | TGTGCCAGCAGCCTAGCGGGGGACTCCTACAATGAGCAGTTCTTC
NA | TRBJ2-5 | NA | TRBV4-1 | CASSQESQQETQYF | TGCGCCAGCAGCCAAGAGAGTCAGCAAGAGACCCAGTACTTC
NA | TRBJ1-4 | few | TRBV7-4 | CASSFRGVRRKLFF | TGTGCCAGCAGCTTTCGGGGGGTGCGGCGAAAACTGTTTTTT
TRBD2 | TRBJ2-1 | few | TRBV2 | CASSEISGGLYNEQFF | TGTGCCAGCAGTGAAATTAGCGGGGGCCTATACAATGAGCAGTTCTTC
TRBD1 | TRBJ1-1 | NA | TRBV7-2 | CASSLKAIPGTVNTEAFF | TGTGCCAGCAGCTTGAAAGCCATTCCCGGGACAGTGAACACTGAAGCTTTCTTT
TRBD1 | TRBJ1-1 | NA | TRBV25-1 | CASSELTGVGMNTEAFF | TGTGCCAGCAGTGAGCTAACAGGGGTTGGAATGAACACTGAAGCTTTCTTT
NA | TRBJ1-1 | NA | TRBV13 | CASAAVKLGINTEAFF | TGTGCCAGCGCTGCCGTCAAGCTGGGGATAAACACTGAAGCTTTCTTT
NA | TRBJ2-3 | NA | TRBV5-1 | CASSPTPVGATDTQYF | TGCGCCAGCAGCCCCACCCCGGTAGGCGCCACAGATACGCAGTATTTT
NA | TRBJ1-4 | few | TRBV4-3 | CASSQSDSTNEKLFF | TGCGCCAGCAGCCAAAGCGACTCAACTAATGAAAAACTGTTTTTT
TRBD1 | TRBJ1-4 | NA | TRBV7-8 | CASSVRTGRNEKLFF | TGTGCCAGCAGCGTCCGGACAGGGAGGAATGAAAAACTGTTTTTT
NA | TRBJ2-1 | NA | TRBV3-1 | CASATTGTGEQFF | TGTGCCAGCGCCACCACAGGGACGGGTGAGCAGTTCTTC
TRBD1 | TRBJ2-1 | NA | TRBV5-1 | CASSSGDRLEQFF | TGCGCCAGCAGCTCAGGGGACAGACTTGAGCAGTTCTTC
NA | TRBJ1-4 | few | TRBV25-1 | CASSPHQGGVEKLFF | TGTGCCAGCAGTCCCCACCAGGGCGGGGTGGAAAAACTGTTTTTT
TRBD1 | TRBJ2-3 | NA | TRBV29-1 | CSVAGGLADTQYF | TGCAGCGTTGCAGGGGGCCTCGCAGATACGCAGTATTTT
TRBD1 | TRBJ2-7 | NA | TRBV5-6 | CASESSLLGQGQGEQYF | TGTGCCAGCGAAAGCAGCTTGTTGGGACAGGGTCAAGGCGAGCAGTACTTC
NA | TRBJ1-6 | NA | TRBV20-1 | CSAATKSYNSPLHF | TGCAGTGCTGCAACGAAATCTTATAATTCACCCCTCCACTTT